This T cell receptor beta chain comes out of a study of regulatory and conventional T cells in RAG deficiency (dated by TCRdb to the late 2010s). As for the study more broadly: The study used high-throughput TCR beta sequencing to compare repertoire diversity and composition of Treg, conventional CD4+ and CD8+ T cells between RAG-deficient patients and healthy controls.

Libraries came from the immunoSEQ multiplex PCR assay. Genomic DNA from the sorted T-cell subsets was used to amplify rearranged TCR beta chain products, which were then sequenced. For the original study's pipeline: Repertoire diversity of productive TCR beta rearrangements was quantified using Shannon entropy and Simpson indices. Clonal expansion was assessed by the summed frequency of the 100 most abundant productive TCR beta clonotypes among total reads. The TRB repertoires were scored with a self-reactivity index that is based on amino acid usage at CDR3beta positions 6 and 7. Two-way ANOVA was used for repertoire analyses, while Student t or Mann-Whitney tests were used for flow cytometric analyses. TCRdb holds this immuneACCESS table with in-frame rearrangements only. Some clones are missing; in checked studies, unresolved V genes explain under half, and the rest has no known cause. D and trimming come from the DNA, and the V and J calls and clone size come from that table. This sample holds 20,000 or so clones; 80% to 90% were observed only once. 1.4% of the sample is taken by the ten largest.

Findings and caveats that apply to the study as a whole: Unique TCR beta sequences from Treg cells were roughly 100-fold fewer in Omenn syndrome and CID/AS patients than controls, versus approximately 9.9-fold for other subsets. Some T-cell subset analyses were not performed for some subjects. Rather than being bona fide Treg cells, the sorted CD25-high CD127-low cells in Omenn syndrome patients may represent peripherally activated cells. All patient T-cell subsets had shorter CDR3 lengths; Omenn syndrome patients showed >75% Treg-Tconv repertoire overlap at nucleotide and amino acid level. Compared with control T-cell subpopulations, the RAG-deficient patients had markedly lower Shannon entropy and higher Simpson indices.

On this clone itself: Its antigen has not been determined. No clone much larger than this one lies a single base away; base qualities are absent.

Before genomic DNA was extracted, regulatory T cells were isolated from blood as CD4+CD25-high CD127-low cells. For repertoire analyses, the comparison group consisted of several healthy control donors. Trimming takes 3 bases from V and 9 bases from J, and the germline ends sit 18 bases apart. As encoded in the germline V gene, CDR1 is SQVTM while CDR2 is ANQGSEA. From cysteine to phenylalanine, the CDR3 is 14 amino acids long. Left in the record is the CDR3 DNA by itself, 42 bases read in frame from the first base. The same data also contributed to another study, on regulatory T cells. Looking at the second paper: The multiplex PCR relied on 52 forward TRBV primers and 13 reverse TRBJ primers, and amplification bias was corrected through assay-based and computational methods. Repertoires from patients had restricted unique TRB V-J pairs and skewed V and J gene usage, with the strongest effect in regulatory T cells. Between CD3G-deficient patients and healthy controls, the study compared T-cell receptor beta repertoires in sorted regulatory T cells, conventional CD4+ T cells and CD8+ T cells. Ficoll density separation was used to isolate peripheral blood mononuclear cells. Rearranged TRB loci were amplified from genomic DNA by multiplex PCR within the immunoSEQ assay. TRB amplicons were sequenced using an Illumina HiSeq platform. Raw sequences were error-filtered and aligned to reference gene sequences by custom algorithms, then analyzed with the immunoSEQ online tools. Frequencies of productive and nonproductive TRB rearrangements were assessed among unique sequences as well as among total sequences. Group comparisons used t tests, Mann-Whitney tests or two-way ANOVA run in Prism software.

Material for sequencing was Tregs sorted from blood. The chain uses TRBV29-1 and TRBJ2-1, with the D call tentatively TRBD1 or TRBD2, each fitting 5 bases. This sequence was found in a human donor in good health. The CDR3 loop reads CSVDRAGIGGEQFF. The DNA sequence is as follows: TGCAGCGTTGACAGGGCGGGTATTGGTGGTGAGCAGTTCTTC.